This record concerns one TCR beta chain sequence. This specimen comes from a study of OX40 agonist ivuxolimab in advanced cancers. Study at large: Subjects had a mean age of around 60 years, with a range of roughly 23 to 80; about 83% were male.

The method was immunoSEQ multiplex PCR; TCRdb's version includes in-frame clones alone and lacks a portion of them. Of tens of thousands of clones in the sample, 65% to 90% were seen once. Trimming shortened V by 3 bases and J by 0 bases, and 3 bases separated the two germline ends. The CDR3 has 13 residues. Germline lookup yields CDR1 MDHEN and CDR2 SYDVKM. The V and J genes are TRBV28 and TRBJ1-3, with D hard to call. Sequencing was performed on CD4+ or CD8+ T cells sorted from blood, taken in a trial of the OX40 agonist ivuxolimab. The source of this sequence is an adult with an advanced solid tumor such as melanoma, head and neck, liver or kidney cancer. CDR3 nucleotide sequence: TGTGCCAGCAGTTTCTCCTCTGGAAACACCATATATTTT. Translation: CASSFSSGNTIYF.